This T cell receptor (beta chain) was sequenced for a study of shared clonotypes between healthy human individuals. Study observations and caveats: A reduction in generation probabilities was seen for non-shared clonotypes relative to those shared by all four donors. Investigators collected only blood, and repertoires in tissues likely differ.

CD8 cells classed as naive were CD45RO-negative and positively selected for CCR7, excluding terminally differentiated effector memory CD45RA+ cells. Each sorted subset replicate got 200 ng genomic DNA, roughly 27,000 genomes. Clones were read by immunoSEQ multiplex PCR, and TCRdb kept only the in-frame ones, dropping some. This sample yields about 2.1 million clones, of which around 93% are seen a single time; more than 1.5% belongs to the top ten. About this clone: Its antigen is currently unknown.

Source material: naive CD8+ T cells from PBMCs. This sequence originates from a man younger than 30 in good health. Some clones in this sample may be carry-over from other donors' samples.

CDR3 DNA: TGTGCCAGCAGTGACAGGGGGAGGGGAGTGGGCTACACCTTC. Residues: CASSDRGRGVGYTF. The chain has TRBV28 and TRBJ1-2, with 9 positions matching TRBD1. This CDR3 is built from 14 residues. Germline V gene data show CDR1 as MDHEN and CDR2 as SYDVKM. V was pared by 5 bases and J by 8 bases, with 9 bases of the junction left unmatched.